These 16 T cell receptor beta chains originate from one sample sequenced in a study of blood T cell repertoires in COVID-19. The repertoire was sequenced with immunoSEQ multiplex PCR; TCRdb's copy has only in-frame clones and lacks some. The repertoire holds roughly 180,000 clones, with around 94% as singletons. The material sequenced was peripheral blood. Every receptor here comes from a man in his thirties or forties with COVID-19, enrolled during active disease.

This clone appeared a single time. CDR3 loop: CASSGPGTGFYGYTF. The CDR3 bases are TGTGCCAGCAGCGGACCCGGGACAGGGTTCTATGGCTACACCTTC. V gene TRBV7-9 combines with J gene TRBJ1-2; 9 positions match TRBD1. Germline V gives CDR1 SEHNR, CDR2 FQNEAQ (reference sequence). The CDR3 has 15 amino acids. The V gene end was trimmed by 5 bases and the J gene end by 4 bases; junction bases not matched to a gene: 8. The full variable domain, in which reference TRBV7-9 and TRBJ1-2 provide the parts outside the CDR3, is DTGVSQNPRHKITKRGQNVTFRCDPISEHNRLYWYRQTLGQGPEFLTYFQNEAQLEKSRLLSDRFSAERPKGSFSTLEIQRTEQGDSAMYLCASSGPGTGFYGYTFGSGTRLTVV.

CDR3 protein: CASSPGQGPGNEQFF. As DNA, the CDR3 is TGCGCCAGCAGCCCAGGACAGGGCCCAGGTAATGAGCAGTTCTTC. This chain connects TRBV4-1 to TRBJ2-1; 8 nucleotides align to TRBD1. The V gene's germline CDR1 is MGHRA and CDR2 YSYEKL. The CDR3 is 15 residues long. With V trimmed by 4 bases and J by 7 bases, 9 bases remained unmatched.

The chain joins TRBV24-1 to TRBJ2-2; 10 bases agree with TRBD2. The CDR3 consists of 14 residues. Germline-derived CDR1 and CDR2 are KGHDR and SFDVKD. V dropped 9 bases and J dropped 5; count of bases not matched to a gene: 5. Here the CDR3 reads CATSPSGGTGELFF. The CDR3 region has the DNA TGTGCCACCTCTCCTAGCGGGGGTACCGGGGAGCTGTTTTTT.

This clone was seen only once. This chain connects TRBV12-3 or TRBV12-4 to TRBJ2-3; no clear D. The CDR3 consists of 13 residues. The germline V and J ends were trimmed by 4 bases and 1 base, with 6 bases remaining between them. This CDR3 reads CASSSHGTDTQYF. CDR3 nucleotides: TGTGCCAGCAGTTCACACGGCACAGATACGCAGTATTTT.

The chain couples TRBV10-3 to TRBJ2-1; 11 bases match TRBD2. The CDR3 extends over 17 amino acids. V was clipped by 3 bases and J by 4 bases; unmatched bases: 8. Germline lookup yields CDR1 ENHRY and CDR2 SYGVKD. The CDR3 loop reads CAISDGTSGKYYNEQFF. The CDR3 nucleotides are TGTGCCATCAGTGACGGGACTAGCGGAAAATATTACAATGAGCAGTTCTTC.

This clone turned up a few times. The chain couples TRBV7-3 to TRBJ1-2, with 7 nucleotides matching TRBD1. V trimming: 1 base; J trimming: 0 bases; junction bases outside the gene matches: 5. Germline CDR1 is SGHTA and CDR2 is FQGTGA. This CDR3 is built from 16 residues. CDR3 sequence: CASSLRQGTPNYGYTF. In DNA form, the CDR3 reads TGTGCCAGCAGCTTAAGACAGGGTACACCTAACTATGGCTACACCTTC.

The chain recombines TRBV5-1 with TRBJ1-4; 9 positions agree with TRBD1. The junction had 19 bases not matched to a gene; V was cut back by 7 bases and J by 12 bases. There are 16 residues in the CDR3. The germline gives CDR1 SGHRS, CDR2 YFSETQ. The CDR3 sequence is CASGSLDRGRVDELFF. CDR3 bases: TGCGCCAGCGGCTCGCTCGACAGGGGGAGGGTGGATGAACTGTTTTTT.

This clone appeared once. This sequence joins TRBV11-3 and TRBJ2-1, with 8 bases aligning to TRBD2. This CDR3 is 15 amino acids long. The V and J ends lost 5 bases and 2 bases, in that order; junction bases with no gene match: 5. Germline CDR1 is SGHNT and CDR2 is YENEEA. In DNA, the CDR3 is TGTGCCAGCAGCCCACGGGGGGGCCCCTACAATGAGCAGTTCTTC. Amino acids: CASSPRGGPYNEQFF.

This rearrangement joins TRBV25-1 to TRBJ1-4; no firm D call. From germline, CDR1 is MGHDK and CDR2 SYGVNS. The CDR3 loop spans 15 amino acids. Trimming pared 3 bases from V and 3 bases from J, leaving 11 bases between. The CDR3 region is CASSDSGLANEKLFF. In nucleotides, the CDR3 is TGTGCCAGCAGTGATAGCGGGTTAGCTAATGAAAAACTGTTTTTT.

The rearrangement links TRBV19 to TRBJ2-1; perhaps TRBD1 as D (8 bases). Trimming took off 3 bases at V and 6 bases at J, with 12 bases between the two ends. CDR1 and CDR2 from the germline V gene are LNHDA and SQIVND (reference sequence). The CDR3 consists of 14 residues. CDR3: CASSITGGVNEQFF. As DNA, the CDR3 is TGTGCCAGTAGTATTACAGGGGGGGTCAATGAGCAGTTCTTC.

The chain is built from TRBV27 and TRBJ2-6; TRBD2 might be the D (5 bases). Per the germline V gene, CDR1 is MNHEY and CDR2 is SMNVEV (reference sequence). The CDR3 contains 16 residues. The V and J ends lost 1 base and 1 base respectively, with 8 bases between them. The CDR3 region is CASSLLRGSGANVLTF. The CDR3 region has the DNA TGTGCCAGCAGTTTATTACGGGGATCTGGGGCCAACGTCCTGACTTTC.

This sequence joins TRBV30 and TRBJ1-2, with TRBD1 matching over 9 bases. The ends lost 0 bases at V and 6 bases at J; junction bases unmatched: 2. The CDR3 totals 13 residues. The V gene's germline CDR1 is GTSNPN and CDR2 SVGIG (reference sequence). The chain's CDR3 is CAWSVWDRDGYTF. CDR3 in DNA: TGTGCCTGGAGTGTATGGGACAGGGATGGCTACACCTTC.

CDR3 bases: TGTGCCAGCAGGACTAGCGAGGCTCAAGAGACCCAGTACTTC. It encodes CASRTSEAQETQYF. The chain combines TRBV2 with TRBJ2-5; 8 bases are shared with TRBD2. Trimming cost V 6 bases and J 2 bases; bases outside gene matches: 5. The CDR3 loop spans 14 amino acids. Germline assignment: CDR1 SNHLY and CDR2 FYNNEI.

This chain links TRBV9 with TRBJ1-2; D is unclear. Germline values: CDR1 SGDLS, CDR2 YYNGEE. Trimming pared 0 bases from V and 1 base from J, leaving 7 bases between. CDR3 length: 14 amino acids. CDR3 in amino acids: CASSVGQVNYGYTF. DNA of the CDR3: TGTGCCAGCAGCGTAGGGCAGGTTAACTATGGCTACACCTTC.

This chain connects TRBV4-1 to TRBJ2-1, with D uncertain. The CDR3 loop spans 17 amino acids. The V end lost 1 base, the J end lost 5 bases, and 18 bases lay between the germline ends. In germline, CDR1 is MGHRA, CDR2 YSYEKL. CDR3 in amino acids: CASSQVPLGRGHNEQFF. Written as DNA, the CDR3 is TGCGCCAGCAGCCAAGTACCCCTAGGTCGCGGTCACAATGAGCAGTTCTTC.

V gene TRBV11-2 combines with J gene TRBJ1-1; 7 nucleotides agree with TRBD1. The J segment lost 4 bases and the V segment lost 5 bases, leaving 16 bases of the junction unmatched. CDR3 length: 17 residues. Germline V gene data show CDR1 as SGHAT and CDR2 as FQNNGV. This CDR3 is CASSLRQGGDLGTEAFF. The CDR3 DNA sequence: TGTGCCAGCAGCCTCCGACAGGGTGGGGATTTGGGCACTGAAGCTTTCTTT.